This T cell receptor beta chain was profiled in a study of regulatory T cells in long-lasting Graves disease. Time point: newly diagnosed GD, antithyroid drugs for less than 3 months. Preparation of the TCR library used RNA extracted from PBMCs. CDR3-region Arm-PCR and iRepertoire HTBI primers produced the TCR beta libraries. TCRdb analysed the multiplex PCR reads with MiXCR anew, one entry per CDR3 protein. The sample contains roughly 420,000 distinct CDR3 sequences, 15% to 20% of which appear only once. The CDR3 length is 14 residues. Trimming removed 0 bases at V and 1 base at J, with 7 bases between. Germline values: CDR1 SGHNT, CDR2 YYREEE (reference sequence). Only a few counts were recorded for this clonotype. A further study also used this sample, focusing on T cells in Graves' hyperthyroidism and ophthalmopathy. According to that study: RT-PCR in the first round (using the HTBI primer set) targeted the TCR CDR3. Most clonotypes expanded in thyroid above 0.001 were likewise present in blood.

The chain carries TRBV5-4 and TRBJ2-5, with D hard to call. The specimen was peripheral blood mononuclear cells (PBMCs), collected at new diagnosis, from a patient treated with antithyroid drugs. The receptor's source is a young woman with Graves disease. The CDR3 sequence: CASSLGSSQETQYF. CDR3 bases: TGTGCCAGCAGCTTGGGGAGTAGCCAAGAGACCCAGTACTTC.